In its sample, the clone carrying this T cell receptor (beta chain) was seen many times. Its antigen is as yet unknown. This entry comes from a study of regulatory T cells in long-lasting Graves disease. Study conclusions and caveats: Newly diagnosed disease favored TRBV20-1 and TRBJ2-1 over persistent disease. More public clonotypes were shared by persistent patients (around 2,500) than by new patients (around 990).

Stated time point: persistent/refractory GD, antithyroid drugs over 5 years with positive TRAb. There was RNA extracted from PBMCs, and the TCR library was made from it. Xi'an, China, was home to the endocrinology department that provided patients. V gave up 3 bases and J gave up 4 bases, with 7 bases separating them. The CDR3 has 13 residues. Arm-PCR with iRepertoire HTBI primers amplified the CDR3 regions for these TCR beta libraries. TCRdb processed the multiplex PCR reads anew with MiXCR; each CDR3 protein has one entry. The sample shows a few hundred thousand distinct CDR3 sequences, under 25% of them seen only once.

V usage is TRBV12-3 or TRBV12-4 and J usage is TRBJ1-5; perhaps TRBD1 as D (5 bases). The clonotype originates from a female donor with Graves disease. The sample here was peripheral blood mononuclear cells (PBMCs), taken when the disease was refractory, from a patient treated with antithyroid drugs. In DNA, the CDR3 is TGTGCCAGCAGTTTCAGGGAAAATCAGCCCCAGCATTTT. Amino acids: CASSFRENQPQHF.